Sequencing of this T cell receptor (beta chain) was carried out in a study of shared clonotypes between healthy human individuals. Study as a whole: The cohort comprised a couple of women and a few men. Their ages spanned 18 to 49 years.

CD45RO negativity and positive selection for CCR7 defined naive CD8 cells, a population that excluded terminally differentiated effector memory CD45RA+ cells. As originally analysed: Because ImmunoSEQ provided only junction sequences with no quality scores, the filtering differed. Clones were sequenced by immunoSEQ multiplex PCR, and TCRdb holds only the in-frame ones, with some missing. V and J calls plus clone size are reproduced from that table; the DNA served to infer D and trimming. The table has millions of clones, approximately 94% seen once. CDR3 length: 15 residues. Germline loops: CDR1 SEHNR, CDR2 FQNEAQ (reference sequence). V gave up 1 base and J gave up 6 bases; unmatched junction bases: 7. Study-wide findings and caveats: Sampling used blood alone; tissue repertoires probably differ. Represented diversity, genetic and exposure-history alike, was limited by few donors.

As concerns this clone: Its target is unknown.

Sequences were obtained from naive CD8+ T cells from PBMCs. The TCR comes from a man in his late teens or twenties in good health. Some clones in this sample may be carry-over from other donors' samples. This chain connects TRBV7-9 to TRBJ2-7, with 9 bases aligning to TRBD1. CDR3 region: CASSLETGGVAEQYF. Here the CDR3 DNA reads TGTGCCAGCAGCTTAGAGACAGGGGGAGTTGCCGAGCAGTACTTC.